Described below is a single T cell receptor beta chain sequence and its context. This sample was included in a study of blood T cell repertoires in COVID-19. On the study more broadly: COVID-19 samples from acute and convalescent phases originated in the United States, Italy and Spain.

Assay used: immunoSEQ multiplex PCR; TCRdb lists only in-frame clones, some missing. The repertoire holds fewer than 250,000 clones, with about four fifths as singletons. The specimen was peripheral blood. This TCR derives from a woman in her 70s with acute or convalescent COVID-19.

CDR3: CASSQAGPEKLFF. DNA for the CDR3: TGTGCCAGCAGCCAGGCGGGGCCAGAAAAACTGTTTTTT. The genes are TRBV3-1 (or the pseudogene TRBV3-2) and TRBJ1-4, with D possibly matching TRBD1 (5 bases). The CDR3 loop spans 13 amino acids. CDR1 is LGHDT, CDR2 YNNKEL, per germline (reference sequence). Trimming shortened V by 3 bases and J by 8 bases, and 10 bases separated the two germline ends.